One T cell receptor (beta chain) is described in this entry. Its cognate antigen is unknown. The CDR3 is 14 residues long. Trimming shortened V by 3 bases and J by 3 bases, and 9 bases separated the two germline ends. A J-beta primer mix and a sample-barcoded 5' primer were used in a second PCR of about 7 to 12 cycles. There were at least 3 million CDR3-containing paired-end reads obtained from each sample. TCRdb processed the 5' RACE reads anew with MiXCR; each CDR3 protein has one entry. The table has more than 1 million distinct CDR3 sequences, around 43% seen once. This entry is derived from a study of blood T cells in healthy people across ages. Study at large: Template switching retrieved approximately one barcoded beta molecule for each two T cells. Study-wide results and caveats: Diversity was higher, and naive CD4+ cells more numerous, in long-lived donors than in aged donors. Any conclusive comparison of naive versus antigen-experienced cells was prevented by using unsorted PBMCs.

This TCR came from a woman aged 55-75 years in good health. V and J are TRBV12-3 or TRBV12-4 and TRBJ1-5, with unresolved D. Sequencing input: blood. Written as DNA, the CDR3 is TGTGCCAGCAGTTTCGGGCGGTTCAATCAGCCCCAGCATTTT. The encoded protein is CASSFGRFNQPQHF.